Listed here are 5 T cell receptor beta chains from one sample, sequenced in a study of response to subunit inactivated influenza vaccine. MiXCR was run by TCRdb on the RT-PCR reads, yielding one entry per CDR3 protein. The data contain fewer than 700,000 distinct CDR3 sequences, 10% to 15% of them singletons. Sequencing used PBMCs from blood, obtained roughly 46 days after vaccination. These receptor sequences come from a man in his forties or fifties who received an inactivated influenza vaccine.

V and J are TRBV6-2 or TRBV6-3 and TRBJ1-1; D is unclear. The CDR3 covers 13 residues. Trimming left V 6 bases short and J 5 bases short, with 13 bases between. Germline CDR1 reads MNHEY; CDR2 reads SVGEGT. CDR3 nucleotides: TGTGCCAGCAGCCCCGATTTTGGGACTGAAGCTTTCTTT. Its protein is CASSPDFGTEAFF.

This clonotype was recorded many times. This chain connects TRBV12-3 or TRBV12-4 to TRBJ1-6; D is uncertain. V was clipped by 5 bases and J by 5 bases, with 4 bases between them. The CDR3 sequence is 12 residues long. The CDR3 loop is CASSKNNSPLHF. The CDR3 nucleotides read TGTGCCAGCAGTAAGAATAATTCACCCCTCCACTTT.

This clonotype was recorded a few times. The chain employs TRBV7-2 and TRBJ2-5; D not certain. V gave up 2 bases and J gave up 7 bases, with 11 bases separating them. Germline CDR1 is SGHTA and CDR2 is FQGNSA. This CDR3 has 13 residues. The CDR3 here is CASSLTLLGTQYF. The CDR3 coding sequence is TGTGCCAGCAGCTTAACCCTTTTGGGGACCCAGTACTTC.

This clonotype appeared a few times. The chain employs TRBV7-8 and TRBJ2-7, with unresolved D. Looked up from germline, CDR1 is SGHVS and CDR2 is FQNEAQ. With 0 bases removed from V and 5 bases from J, the gap between germline ends came to 20 bases. The CDR3 is made up of 17 amino acids. This chain's CDR3 is CASSLALFSTPGDEQYF. The CDR3 DNA reads TGTGCCAGCAGCTTAGCGCTGTTCTCGACCCCCGGTGACGAGCAGTACTTC.

This chain links TRBV7-9 with TRBJ2-5; TRBD1 matches at 7 bases. The CDR3 runs 16 residues. V gave up 3 bases and J gave up 7 bases; unmatched junction bases: 14. Germline V gives CDR1 SEHNR, CDR2 FQNEAQ (reference sequence). The CDR3 coding sequence is TGTGCCAGCAGCTTGACCCACGGGACAGCTTTGGGGACCCAGTACTTC. It yields the protein CASSLTHGTALGTQYF.